This T cell receptor (beta chain) comes out of a study of Ad26.COV2.S vaccination and SARS-CoV-2 variants. Study at large: The donor belonged to the COV1001 Ad26.COV2.S trial arm. Ad26.COV2.S given intramuscularly, once or twice 56 days apart. Findings and limits, study-wide: Total T cell responses may have been underestimated by the TCR breadth and depth analyses. Breadth of non-spike TCRs did not differ between vaccinees and placebo recipients.

Germline CDR1 is SGHTA and CDR2 is FQGNSA. The CDR3 is made up of 17 amino acids. Trimming removed 2 bases from V and 1 base from J; junction bases left unmatched: 11. Produced via immunoSEQ multiplex PCR; TCRdb's table is partial and in-frame only. The sample includes fewer than 400,000 clones, 85% to 90% of them seen just once. As regards this clone: Antigen: not known.

The treatment was: roughly 18 received Ad26.COV2.S at low or high dose, single or two shots; several received placebo; per-sample allocation not given. Collection of the samples took place on day 63 after the first injection of vaccine or placebo. The chain employs TRBV7-2 and TRBJ2-7, with 7 bases that match TRBD2. The source is a person between 18 and 60 years old who received the Ad26.COV2.S COVID-19 vaccine or a placebo. Sequenced material: peripheral blood, taken in a trial of Ad26.COV2.S vaccine versus placebo. The CDR3 loop reads CASSLRAQLADSYEQYF. CDR3 nucleotides: TGTGCCAGCAGCTTACGGGCCCAGCTAGCGGATTCCTACGAGCAGTACTTC.